One and the same sample provided the 8 T cell receptor beta chains below, sequenced in a study of T cells in Graves' hyperthyroidism and ophthalmopathy. It was RNA transcripts that yielded the amplified TCR beta CDR3 regions. Researchers ran a first-round RT-PCR on the TCR CDR3 using the HTBI primer set. MiXCR was run by TCRdb on the multiplex PCR reads, yielding one entry per CDR3 protein. The sample records a few hundred thousand distinct CDR3 sequences, 46% being singletons. Sequenced: peripheral blood or thyroid tissue (not recorded which). These receptors came from a woman between 18 and 29 years old with Graves' hyperthyroidism.

This clonotype appeared a few times. In nucleotides, the CDR3 is TGCAGCGTTGGGGGACTAGCGTTTATCCGCAATGAGCAGTTCTTC. The encoded protein is CSVGGLAFIRNEQFF. The chain combines TRBV29-1 with TRBJ2-1; 10 bases fit TRBD2. CDR3 length: 15 residues. Germline CDR1 reads SQVTM; CDR2 reads ANQGSEA. After removal of 4 bases from V and 6 bases from J, the junction contained 9 bases not matched to a gene.

This clonotype was seen a handful of times. V and J are TRBV20-1 and TRBJ2-2, with TRBD2 matching over 9 bases. With V trimmed by 8 bases and J by 2 bases, 6 bases remained unmatched. The germline V gene encodes CDR1 DFQATT and CDR2 SNEGSKA (reference sequence). This CDR3 region has 14 residues. The CDR3 loop is CSTGTSRNTGELFF. The CDR3 coding sequence is TGCAGTACCGGGACTAGCCGAAACACCGGGGAGCTGTTTTTT.

This clonotype was detected ten times or more. The rearrangement joins TRBV5-1 to TRBJ2-3; perhaps TRBD1 as D (6 bases). Germline V lookup: CDR1 SGHRS, CDR2 YFSETQ. Trimming took 4 bases from V and 0 from J, leaving 12 bases between them. This CDR3 has 15 residues. The CDR3 here is CASSPLGASTDTQYF. The DNA of the CDR3 is TGCGCCAGCAGCCCGCTGGGGGCTAGCACAGATACGCAGTATTTT.

The rearrangement joins TRBV29-1 to TRBJ2-3; D possibly matches TRBD1 or TRBD2 (7 bases each). V lost 5 bases and J lost 1, with 19 bases in between. The germline CDR1 and CDR2 sequences are SQVTM and ANQGSEA. The length of the CDR3 is 16 residues. The CDR3 sequence is CSVSGGKTGGTDTQYF. As DNA, the CDR3 is TGCAGCGTTTCGGGAGGTAAAACAGGGGGCACAGATACGCAGTATTTT.

The sample holds a few counts of this clonotype. The CDR3 DNA follows: TGTGCCAGCAGGATACCTAGCACAGATACGCAGTATTTT. Amino acid sequence: CASRIPSTDTQYF. The rearrangement links TRBV12-3 or TRBV12-4 to TRBJ2-3; D gene unclear. This CDR3 region has 13 residues. Trimming stripped 6 bases from V and 0 bases from J, with 7 bases between.

This clonotype has only a few counts. CDR3 DNA sequence: TGCGCCAGCAGCCAGGACAATAGACTAGCGGGGGGCCAAGAGACCCAGTACTTC. Encoded protein: CASSQDNRLAGGQETQYF. This rearrangement joins TRBV4-1 to TRBJ2-5; TRBD2 aligns across 13 bases. With 3 bases clipped from V and 1 base from J, the junction kept 8 bases outside the gene matches. In germline, CDR1 is MGHRA, CDR2 YSYEKL. This CDR3 has 18 amino acids.

This clonotype was seen repeatedly, ten times or more. The chain joins TRBV6-1 to TRBJ2-7; D gene uncertain. Deletions cut 2 bases from V and 2 bases from J, with 10 bases between. The CDR3 is 14 residues long. The V gene's germline CDR1 is MNHNS and CDR2 SASEGT. CDR3 amino acids: CASSEFGRTYEQYF. CDR3 DNA sequence: TGTGCCAGCAGTGAATTCGGCAGGACCTACGAGCAGTACTTC.

The V and J genes are TRBV20-1 and TRBJ1-2, with TRBD1 matching over 9 bases. The CDR3 contains 12 residues. The junction had 8 bases not matched to a gene; V was cut back by 8 bases and J by 7 bases. Germline loops: CDR1 DFQATT, CDR2 SNEGSKA (reference sequence). In nucleotides, the CDR3 is TGCAGTCCGGGACCGACAGGGGGTGGCTACACCTTC. It codes for CSPGPTGGGYTF.